This T cell receptor (beta chain) was sequenced in a study of shared clonotypes between healthy human individuals. As to this clone: The antigen is not known.

Profiling relied on immunoSEQ multiplex PCR, and the TCRdb table lists in-frame clones only, not all of them. The repertoire has more than 2 million clones, 95% of them found once; the top ten carry 0.1% to 0.15%. Study results and caveats: Though the depth was large, rarefaction showed that sorted-subset sequencing was incomplete.

CD4+ cells were split into CD45RA+ naive and CD45RA-negative memory subsets. This CDR3 is built from 14 residues. Looked up from germline, CDR1 is MNHEY and CDR2 is SVGAGI. The junction had 1 base not matched to a gene; V was cut back by 2 bases and J by 3 bases. This receptor was obtained from a man between 18 and 35 years old in good health. The V call is TRBV6-5, the J call TRBJ1-5; 7 bases agree with TRBD1. The material sequenced was naive CD4+ T cells sorted from blood. Sample subset: CD45RA+ positively selected. The CDR3 reads CASSYTGVNQPQHF. CDR3 nucleotide sequence: TGTGCCAGCAGTTACACAGGGGTCAATCAGCCCCAGCATTTT.